At least ten counts were recorded for the clone carrying this T cell receptor beta chain. This record belongs to a study of molecular identifiers for immune sequencing clone quantification. The germline V and J ends were trimmed by 6 bases and 9 bases, with 12 bases remaining between them. The CDR3 length is 12 residues. Germline V gives CDR1 MNHEY, CDR2 SVGAGI. The authors built bulk TCR libraries by previously described methods with listed TCR primers. TCRdb analysed the PCR reads with MiXCR anew, one entry per CDR3 protein. In the table there are about 640,000 distinct CDR3 sequences, 15% to 20% of which are singletons.

The receptor was derived from a human donor in good health. Some libraries in this study had Jurkat cell RNA spiked in. The chain has TRBV6-5 and TRBJ1-5; no firm D call. Input material: naive CD8+ T cells from blood, with Jurkat cell RNA spiked in. This sample's subset: FACS-sorted CD8+CD4-CCR7+CD45RA+ naive T cells. The CDR3 region has the DNA TGTGCCAGCAGGGTTTCGGGAGGGCCCCAGCATTTT. Protein: CASRVSGGPQHF.